This TCR beta chain was sequenced in a study of blood T cells in healthy people across ages. As concerns this clonotype: Sequence at one end of the junction differs from germline and may be a read error.

The length of the CDR3 is 16 residues. Germline V gene data show CDR1 as SGHDT and CDR2 as YYEEEE. A second about 6 to 12 cycle PCR used barcoded and J-beta primers. TCRdb reprocessed the 5' RACE reads via MiXCR and lists one record per CDR3 protein. The sample lists some 640,000 distinct CDR3 sequences, approximately 30% occurring once. The chain joins TRBV5-6 to TRBJ1-5; tentatively, D is TRBD1 (5 bases). Sequencing used blood. The receptor comes from an elderly woman in good health. CDR3 loop: CTSSRYEGNSNQPQHF. In nucleotides, the CDR3 is TGTACCAGCAGCCGATATGAGGGGAATAGCAATCAGCCCCAGCATTTT.